This is a list of T cell receptor beta chains from one sample in a study of cytomegalovirus exposure and HLA in healthy donors. Clones were read by immunoSEQ multiplex PCR, and TCRdb kept only the in-frame ones, dropping some. The table has 150,000 to 200,000 clones, 81% seen once. The specimen was PBMCs. These TCRs come from a man aged 40-49 years in good health and CMV-seropositive. Both conserved end residues are part of each CDR3. D genes are given only for firm matches. Clone size is given for some rows only: seen once, a few or many times, or a class if the clone is expanded.

J	D	V	size	DNA	CDR3
TRBJ2-1	TRBD2	TRBV28	.	TGTGCCAGCAGCACTAGCGGGATAGACAATGAGCAGTTCTTC	CASSTSGIDNEQFF
TRBJ2-1	TRBD2	TRBV7-2	.	TGTGCCAGCGGGGTAGCGGGCAAGTACAATGAGCAGTTCTTC	CASGVAGKYNEQFF
TRBJ1-4	TRBD1	TRBV9	.	TGTGCCAGCAGCTGGGGACAGGGCTGGACTAATGAAAAACTGTTTTTT	CASSWGQGWTNEKLFF
TRBJ2-1	.	TRBV10-3	.	TGTGCCATCAGTGAGTCCCGTAGGCTAAGGGGCAATGAGCAGTTCTTC	CAISESRRLRGNEQFF
TRBJ2-7	.	TRBV21-1	.	TGTGCCAGCAGCAAAACACAGGGGGCTTCGACTAGCGGGCCCTACGAGCAGTACTTC	CASSKTQGASTSGPYEQYF
TRBJ2-5	.	TRBV5-6	.	TGTGCCAGCAGCTTGGGGATCGGGGATGCCCAGTACTTC	CASSLGIGDAQYF
TRBJ1-2	.	TRBV6-5	.	TGTGCCAGCAGTTACAACAGCCTTAACTATGGCTACACCTTC	CASSYNSLNYGYTF
TRBJ2-5	TRBD2	TRBV9	.	TGTGCCAGCAGCCCACGACTAGCGGGATCGGAGACCCAGTACTTC	CASSPRLAGSETQYF
TRBJ1-2	TRBD1	TRBV2	.	TGTGCCAGCAGAGCACGGACAGGGGACTATGGCTACACCTTC	CASRARTGDYGYTF
TRBJ1-5	.	TRBV5-1	.	TGCGCCAGCAGCTTGGCGGTTAATCAGCCCCAGCATTTT	CASSLAVNQPQHF
TRBJ2-7	TRBD1	TRBV7-9	.	TGTTCCAGCAGCGCAGGACAGGGCCCCTCCTACGAGCAGTACTTC	CSSSAGQGPSYEQYF
TRBJ1-2	.	TRBV5-5	.	TGTGCCAGCAGCTTCTCCGGGGTGCTCGGCTACACCTTC	CASSFSGVLGYTF
TRBJ2-1	.	TRBV19	.	TGTGCCAGTAGTATCTACTACAATGAGCAGTTCTTC	CASSIYYNEQFF
TRBJ1-2	.	TRBV7-9	.	TGTGCCAGCAGCTTAACCCCGGGAGACTATGGCTACACCTTC	CASSLTPGDYGYTF
TRBJ2-2	.	TRBV18	.	TGTGCCAGCGGTCCCACAGGGATGAACGGGGAGCTGTTTTTT	CASGPTGMNGELFF
TRBJ1-5	.	TRBV27	.	TGTGCCAGCAGAACAGGCCGCAATCAGCCCCAGCATTTT	CASRTGRNQPQHF
TRBJ2-5	.	TRBV7-2	.	TGTGCCAGCACCTACAGGGTTCAGGAGACCCAGTACTTC	CASTYRVQETQYF
TRBJ2-2	TRBD1	TRBV10-1	.	TGCGCCAGCACCCAGGGGGCCGCGAACACCGGGGAGCTGTTTTTT	CASTQGAANTGELFF
TRBJ2-3	TRBD2	TRBV7-8	few	TGTGCCAGCAGCTTAATACTAGCGGACACAGATACGCAGTATTTT	CASSLILADTDTQYF
TRBJ1-2	.	TRBV5-1	.	TGCGCCAGCAGCCCGGGAGCCACTAACTATGGCTACACCTTC	CASSPGATNYGYTF
TRBJ2-7	TRBD2	TRBV5-1	once	TGCGCCAGCAGCTTGGGACTAGCGGGAGTAAGCGAGCAGTACTTC	CASSLGLAGVSEQYF
TRBJ2-7	TRBD2	TRBV29-1	.	TGCAGCGTTGGAGGACTAGCGTCCCTCGAGCAGTACTTC	CSVGGLASLEQYF
TRBJ1-1	.	TRBV11-2	.	TGTGCCAGCAGCTTAGGGGGCTTGGAGAACACTGAAGCTTTCTTT	CASSLGGLENTEAFF
TRBJ2-7	TRBD1	TRBV19	.	TGTGCCAGTAGTACACGGACAGGCCCCTCCTACGAGCAGTACTTC	CASSTRTGPSYEQYF
TRBJ2-7	.	TRBV7-9	.	TGTTCCAGCAGCCGACAGGAATACGAGCAGTACTTC	CSSSRQEYEQYF
TRBJ2-5	TRBD1	TRBV7-6	.	TGTGCCGTAATAAGGGGGCAAAAGACCCAGTACTTC	CAVIRGQKTQYF
TRBJ1-6	TRBD1	TRBV10-3	.	TGTGCCAGTAGAGAAGGGACAGCCTCTAATTCACCCCTCCACTTT	CASREGTASNSPLHF
TRBJ2-7	TRBD2	TRBV5-4	.	TGTGCCAGCAGCCTCCCGGGACTAGCGGGCCCCTACGAGCAGTACTTC	CASSLPGLAGPYEQYF
TRBJ1-6	.	TRBV6-5	.	TGTGCCAGCAGTTACTCGGGTGGGCCCCCGGGGTCACCCCTCCACTTT	CASSYSGGPPGSPLHF
TRBJ2-7	.	TRBV7-2	.	TGTGCCAGCAGCCAACTTTACTTGGAGCAGTACTTC	CASSQLYLEQYF
TRBJ2-1	TRBD1	TRBV14	.	TGTGCCAGCAGCCAAGATTGGGGGGACAGGCAACCGCCCTACAATGAGCAGTTCTTC	CASSQDWGDRQPPYNEQFF
TRBJ2-2	.	TRBV18	.	TGTGCCAGCTCAACGATGTCCAGGGGCATCCGCGAGGACACCGGGGAGCTGTTTTTT	CASSTMSRGIREDTGELFF
TRBJ2-2	TRBD1	TRBV5-1	.	TGCGCCAGCAGCCCTGAGAGGACAGGGGTTCCCGGGGAGCTGTTTTTT	CASSPERTGVPGELFF
TRBJ2-3	TRBD2	TRBV25-1	few	TGTGCCAGCAGTGATCGGGGGAGGGGAAGCACAGATACGCAGTATTTT	CASSDRGRGSTDTQYF
TRBJ2-5	.	TRBV9	.	TGTGCCAGCAGCACGCCGGACAGTGGGGATGGAGAGACCCAGTACTTC	CASSTPDSGDGETQYF
TRBJ2-3	TRBD1	TRBV5-1	.	TGCGCCAGCAGCCTTGACAGGGGGCGCACAGATACGCAGTATTTT	CASSLDRGRTDTQYF
TRBJ2-1	.	TRBV10-3	few	TGTGCCATCAGTGGGCACTACAATGAGCAGTTCTTC	CAISGHYNEQFF
TRBJ2-3	.	TRBV28	.	TGTGCCAGCAGTTTATATGCAAGGGGTAACCCCATGAATACGCAGTATTTT	CASSLYARGNPMNTQYF
TRBJ2-3	.	TRBV2	few	TGTGCCAGCAGTGGGACTTCGGGCACAGATACGCAGTATTTT	CASSGTSGTDTQYF
TRBJ2-5	TRBD1	TRBV7-9	.	TGTGCCAGCAGCTTGGCGGGACAGGGGGCTGGGGAGACCCAGTACTTC	CASSLAGQGAGETQYF
TRBJ2-1	TRBD2	TRBV7-9	once	TGTGCCAGCAGCCAACCGACTAGCGGGGGGGGTAATGAGCAGTTCTTC	CASSQPTSGGGNEQFF
TRBJ2-5	TRBD1	TRBV19	.	TGTGCCAGTACGGGCACAGGGGTCGGTGAGACCCAGTACTTC	CASTGTGVGETQYF
TRBJ2-5	TRBD1	TRBV5-1	.	TGCGCCAGCAGCCCAGCAGGGGGCCCGGAGACCCAGTACTTC	CASSPAGGPETQYF
TRBJ1-2	.	TRBV2	few	TGTGCCAGCTCCCAGAAGGGGAGGAGCGGTGGCTATGGCTACACCTTC	CASSQKGRSGGYGYTF
TRBJ2-3	TRBD1	TRBV19	.	TGTGCCAGCAGGACAGGGACTAGCACAGATACGCAGTATTTT	CASRTGTSTDTQYF